The rows below give T cell receptor beta chains drawn from one sample of a study of blood T cell repertoires in COVID-19. The repertoire was sequenced with immunoSEQ multiplex PCR; TCRdb's copy has only in-frame clones and lacks some. Among 200,000 or so clones listed, just under 85% were seen once. Sequencing input: peripheral blood. All receptors derive from a human donor with acute or convalescent COVID-19. The donor label of this sample is uncertain. Both conserved end residues are trimmed from each CDR3. Fields, in order: V gene, D gene, CDR3 protein. The D gene is left open where the match is weak.

>TRBV3-1/TRBV3-2|NA
ASSRLNTYSSYNEQF
>TRBV25-1|NA
ASSEAGGTGAFEQF
>TRBV25-1|TRBD1
ASRGTGIHEQY
>TRBV19|NA
ASSRGPMSYEQY
>TRBV29-1|NA
SVFSRGNTGELF
>TRBV5-1|TRBD1
ASSPITDRDGYT
>TRBV9|NA
ASSGQALNTEAF
>TRBV28|NA
ATSSSGTGTDTQY
>TRBV27|TRBD1
ASSSPREGAPYEQY
>TRBV3-1/TRBV3-2|TRBD1
ASSQEGTGGSPLH
>TRBV30|NA
AWSAATVNQPQH
>TRBV6-1|NA
ASTYTDTQY
>TRBV3-1/TRBV3-2|NA
ASSQPRGTNTEAF
>TRBV7-2|TRBD1
ASSESQGASGNTIY
>TRBV28|TRBD2
ASSPSGGRVRNEQF
>TRBV5-4|NA
ASSLGGNRDEQY
>TRBV18|TRBD1
ASSQQQGAAKNIQY
>TRBV25-1|NA
ASSDRLNQPQH
>TRBV5-8|TRBD2
ASSLDGRATYEQY
>TRBV19|TRBD1
ASSTPGQGSSYNEQF
>TRBV10-3|NA
AISEAGGYGYT
>TRBV7-2|NA
ASSLASGNTIY
>TRBV9|TRBD1
ASSAGQGYNQPQH
>TRBV27|TRBD1
ASSWSNRGTGELF
>TRBV7-2|NA
ASSSFSGNTIY
>TRBV3-1/TRBV3-2|NA
ASSQKGGGGYT
>TRBV3-1/TRBV3-2|NA
ASSQDIGGQPQH
>TRBV4-1|TRBD2
ASSQAAGTSGYNEQF
>TRBV11-2|NA
ASSLHDTEAF
>TRBV30|TRBD1
AWSQTGGAQPQH
>TRBV10-3|NA
AISESKGDTAEKLF
>TRBV5-1|NA
ASGSGLPTDTQY
>TRBV6-5|NA
ASSYSGGNEKLF
>TRBV24-1|TRBD1
ATSDATGQGPSYEQY
>TRBV2|TRBD1
ASSELLGGRQPQH
>TRBV7-9|NA
ASSILGAEETQY
>TRBV27|NA
ASSEWGTNEKLF
>TRBV5-8|TRBD1
ASSPGQGAPGANVLT
>TRBV28|NA
ASSLLDWSGELF